A selection of T cell receptor beta chains follows, all from one sample in a study of Ad26.COV2.S vaccination and SARS-CoV-2 variants. Sequencing was performed with immunoSEQ multiplex PCR; in TCRdb, only in-frame clones are kept and a portion is missing. The sample lists around 310,000 clones, under 90% occurring once. Sequencing used peripheral blood, obtained in a trial of Ad26.COV2.S vaccine versus placebo. The source of these receptors is a person between 18 and 60 years old who received the Ad26.COV2.S COVID-19 vaccine or a placebo. The CDR3 runs from the conserved cysteine through the conserved F or W. Fields, in order: clone size, D gene, J gene, V gene, CDR3 protein, CDR3 DNA. A D gene is named only where the DNA matches it firmly. Part of the rows lack a size; the others show once, few, many or a class for expanded clones.

-	-	TRBJ2-5	TRBV5-4	CASSPGLVGETQYF	TGTGCCAGCAGCCCGGGACTGGTTGGGGAGACCCAGTACTTC
-	-	TRBJ2-3	TRBV5-4	CASSFGATNTDTQYF	TGTGCCAGCAGCTTTGGGGCTACTAACACAGATACGCAGTATTTT
-	-	TRBJ2-3	TRBV4-1	CASSQEPGAPDTQYF	TGCGCCAGCAGCCAAGAGCCCGGGGCCCCAGATACGCAGTATTTT
few	-	TRBJ1-6	TRBV6-1	CASSDGVGGGRGINSPLHF	TGTGCCAGCAGTGACGGCGTCGGGGGGGGGCGAGGCATTAATTCACCCCTCCACTTT
once	-	TRBJ1-2	TRBV4-1	CASSPPWEGSYTF	TGCGCCAGCAGCCCACCGTGGGAGGGGAGCTACACCTTC
few	TRBD1	TRBJ2-3	TRBV6-2/TRBV6-3	CASSSYRDRATDTQYF	TGTGCCAGCAGTTCATACCGGGACAGGGCGACAGATACGCAGTATTTT
-	-	TRBJ2-2	TRBV6-1	CASSESTATYTGELFF	TGTGCCAGCAGTGAATCTACAGCTACCTACACCGGGGAGCTGTTTTTT
few	-	TRBJ1-3	TRBV6-6	CASNTQQAQSGNTIYF	TGTGCCAGCAATACTCAACAGGCCCAATCTGGAAACACCATATATTTT
-	TRBD1	TRBJ1-2	TRBV5-8	CASSPQDRVGNGYTF	TGTGCCAGCAGCCCGCAGGACAGGGTAGGAAATGGCTACACCTTC
-	-	TRBJ1-6	TRBV7-2	CASSNTGVTVSNFDSPLHF	TGTGCCAGCAGCAATACGGGGGTGACGGTTTCCAACTTTGATTCACCCCTCCACTTT
-	-	TRBJ1-2	TRBV2	CASSTSLGLGGYTF	TGTGCCAGCAGTACCTCCCTCGGACTGGGGGGCTACACCTTC
-	-	TRBJ2-3	TRBV28	CASSLSTSSTDTQYF	TGTGCCAGCAGTTTAAGTACCTCTAGCACAGATACGCAGTATTTT
-	-	TRBJ2-3	TRBV6-6	CASGAPTDTQYF	TGTGCCAGCGGGGCTCCCACAGATACGCAGTATTTT
-	-	TRBJ1-6	TRBV7-9	CASSLVGSSYNSPLHF	TGTGCCAGCAGCTTGGTCGGAAGCTCCTATAATTCACCCCTCCACTTT
-	-	TRBJ1-2	TRBV6-2/TRBV6-3	CASSDSYGYTF	TGTGCCAGCAGTGACAGCTATGGCTACACCTTC
-	TRBD2	TRBJ2-1	TRBV7-2	CASSLVGGLGGYNEQFF	TGTGCCAGCAGCTTAGTGGGGGGACTAGGCGGATACAATGAGCAGTTCTTC
-	-	TRBJ1-5	TRBV15	CATSSLDSLSNQPQHF	TGTGCCACCAGCAGCCTCGACAGTTTGAGCAATCAGCCCCAGCATTTT
-	-	TRBJ1-2	TRBV12-3/TRBV12-4	CASSPDGYGYTF	TGTGCCAGCAGCCCCGATGGCTATGGCTACACCTTC
-	-	TRBJ2-7	TRBV7-8	CASSSGFGREQYF	TGTGCCAGCAGCTCGGGATTTGGCCGCGAGCAGTACTTC
once	-	TRBJ1-4	TRBV4-1	CASSQAGQWNEKLFF	TGCGCCAGCAGCCAAGCAGGGCAATGGAATGAAAAACTGTTTTTT
few	TRBD1	TRBJ2-2	TRBV10-1	CASSAGTALTGELFF	TGCGCCAGCAGTGCAGGGACAGCTCTCACCGGGGAGCTGTTTTTT
-	-	TRBJ1-2	TRBV5-4	CASSRPRDIGQDGYTF	TGTGCCAGCAGCCGCCCCCGGGACATAGGGCAGGATGGCTACACCTTC
few	-	TRBJ1-1	TRBV2	CASSEPGLGMNTEAFF	TGTGCCAGCAGTGAGCCGGGGTTGGGGATGAACACTGAAGCTTTCTTT
-	-	TRBJ2-3	TRBV28	CASSEQSTDTQYF	TGTGCCAGCAGTGAGCAGAGCACAGATACGCAGTATTTT
-	TRBD2	TRBJ2-3	TRBV2	CASSKETSGTQYF	TGTGCCAGCAGTAAAGAGACTAGCGGAACGCAGTATTTT
-	TRBD2	TRBJ2-1	TRBV5-4	CASSLDTSDEQFF	TGTGCCAGCAGCTTGGATACTAGCGATGAGCAGTTCTTC
-	-	TRBJ1-1	TRBV6-6	CASTEEGNTEAFF	TGTGCCAGCACCGAGGAAGGAAACACTGAAGCTTTCTTT
-	TRBD1	TRBJ2-1	TRBV6-6	CASRTRQGHNEQFF	TGTGCCAGCAGAACCCGACAGGGACACAATGAGCAGTTCTTC
-	-	TRBJ1-4	TRBV5-4	CASSLSGGNEKLFF	TGTGCCAGCAGCTTGAGTGGGGGTAATGAAAAACTGTTTTTT
-	-	TRBJ2-2	TRBV6-5	CASSYWASDTGELFF	TGTGCCAGCAGTTACTGGGCTAGCGACACCGGGGAGCTGTTTTTT
-	-	TRBJ1-2	TRBV27	CASSLAPGYGYTF	TGTGCCAGCAGTTTGGCCCCCGGCTATGGCTACACCTTC
-	-	TRBJ2-1	TRBV4-3	CASSQDLNEQFF	TGCGCCAGCAGCCAAGACCTCAATGAGCAGTTCTTC